These 18 T cell receptor beta chains came from one sample sequenced in a study of control samples from healthy donors and cancer patients. Some clones are missing from TCRdb's copy, which holds only in-frame ones; the method was immunoSEQ multiplex PCR. Among 110,000 to 150,000 clones listed, 85% to 95% were seen once. Sequenced input: PBMCs. Every receptor here comes from a man between 60 and 70 years old with colorectal cancer.

The chain links TRBV2 to TRBJ2-2, with D perhaps matching TRBD1 (5 bases). CDR1 and CDR2 (germline): SNHLY, FYNNEI. V lost 5 bases and J 2 bases, leaving 12 bases between the germline ends. The CDR3 sequence is 15 residues long. The CDR3 loop reads CASSQDDRNTGELFF. CDR3 DNA: TGTGCCAGCAGTCAAGATGACAGAAACACCGGGGAGCTGTTTTTT. The entire variable domain, with the rest obtained from reference TRBV2 and TRBJ2-2, is as follows: EPEVTQTPSHQVTQMGQEVILRCVPISNHLYFYWYRQILGQKVEFLVSFYNNEISEKSEIFDDQFSVERPDGSNFTLKIRSTKLEDSAMYFCASSQDDRNTGELFFGEGSRLTVL.

The V and J genes are TRBV11-1 and TRBJ1-1, with D perhaps TRBD1 (6 bases). V lost 5 bases to trimming and J lost 1 base, with 8 bases between them. CDR3 size: 13 residues. Germline lookup yields CDR1 SGHAT and CDR2 FQDESV (reference sequence). Here the CDR3 DNA reads TGTGCCAGCAGCCGAGGGGGGAACACTGAAGCTTTCTTT. This translates into CASSRGGNTEAFF.

The chain has TRBV28 and TRBJ2-1, with TRBD1 matching 7 bases. Germline V lookup: CDR1 MDHEN, CDR2 SYDVKM. CDR3 length: 16 amino acids. V gave up 7 bases and J gave up 0 bases; unmatched junction bases: 9. CDR3 nucleotide sequence: TGTGCCAGCAACACCGGGACAGACTCCTCCTACAATGAGCAGTTCTTC. Translation: CASNTGTDSSYNEQFF.

The rearrangement links TRBV7-2 to TRBJ2-1; maybe TRBD2 (5 bases). Trimming took 1 base from V and 6 from J, leaving 10 bases between them. This CDR3 is 14 amino acids long. Germline CDR1 is SGHTA and CDR2 is FQGNSA. For the CDR3, the DNA is TGTGCCAGCAGCTTAGGACTACCCCCCAATGAGCAGTTCTTC. Amino acids: CASSLGLPPNEQFF.

This clone was counted once. The chain joins TRBV19 to TRBJ2-1; D not certain. This CDR3 is built from 13 residues. Deletions cut 1 base from V and 8 bases from J, with 9 bases between. CDR1 LNHDA and CDR2 SQIVND come from the germline V gene (reference sequence). The CDR3 region is CASSIVPADEQFF. CDR3 DNA sequence: TGTGCCAGTAGTATAGTGCCAGCAGATGAGCAGTTCTTC.

The V and J genes are TRBV7-2 and TRBJ2-2; D gene ambiguous. The CDR3 extends over 14 amino acids. The ends were cut back, 1 base at V and 4 bases at J, with 7 bases in the middle. Germline-derived CDR1 and CDR2 are SGHTA and FQGNSA. This CDR3 reads CASSLVASTGELFF. In DNA form, the CDR3 reads TGTGCCAGCAGCTTAGTCGCATCCACCGGGGAGCTGTTTTTT. Variable domain in full (rest from reference TRBV7-2 and TRBJ2-2): GAGVSQSPSNKVTEKGKDVELRCDPISGHTALYWYRQSLGQGLEFLIYFQGNSAPDKSGLPSDRFSAERTGGSVSTLTIQRTQQEDSAVYLCASSLVASTGELFFGEGSRLTVL.

V usage is TRBV19 and J usage is TRBJ1-1; possible D gene TRBD1, 5 bases. V was pared by 3 bases and J by 2 bases, with 10 bases between. In germline, CDR1 is LNHDA, CDR2 SQIVND (reference sequence). This CDR3 contains 14 residues. CDR3 sequence: CASSITGGNTEAFF. The CDR3 coding sequence is TGTGCCAGTAGTATCACCGGGGGAAACACTGAAGCTTTCTTT.

The chain links TRBV5-8 to TRBJ2-7, with 8 positions matching TRBD1. Unmatched junction bases numbered 8, after V lost 4 bases and J lost 8 bases. CDR1 and CDR2 from the germline V gene are SGHTS and YDEGEE. This CDR3 region has 13 residues. The CDR3 region is CASSLGQGGQQYF. CDR3 nucleotide sequence: TGTGCCAGCAGCCTCGGACAGGGCGGGCAGCAGTACTTC.

This clone turned up a few times. The gene calls are TRBV27 and TRBJ2-3; D may be TRBD2 (5 bases). This CDR3 is 15 amino acids long. Trimming removed 2 bases at V and 9 bases at J, with 18 bases between. Germline values: CDR1 MNHEY, CDR2 SMNVEV (reference sequence). The chain's CDR3 is CASSLRGPSGTTQYF. CDR3 DNA sequence: TGTGCCAGCAGTTTAAGAGGGCCCTCTGGTACAACGCAGTATTTT.

This clone was detected once. The rearrangement uses TRBV2 and TRBJ2-7, with D perhaps TRBD2 (6 bases). The length of the CDR3 is 14 residues. V was clipped by 6 bases and J by 0 bases, with 12 bases between them. The germline V gene has CDR1 SNHLY and CDR2 FYNNEI. CDR3 loop: CASRTDGSSYEQYF. CDR3 nucleotides: TGTGCCAGCAGAACTGACGGGAGCTCCTACGAGCAGTACTTC.

This rearrangement joins TRBV19 to TRBJ2-1; 14 nucleotides agree with TRBD2. CDR1 LNHDA and CDR2 SQIVND come from the germline V gene (reference sequence). The CDR3 consists of 16 residues. With V trimmed by 4 bases and J by 8 bases, 7 bases remained unmatched. The CDR3 DNA reads as TGTGCCAGTAGTAAGACTAGCGGGGGGGCCTGGGATGAGCAGTTCTTC. This codes for CASSKTSGGAWDEQFF.

A single count supports this clone. This chain connects TRBV2 to TRBJ2-7, with D hard to call. Trimming removed 5 bases from V and 4 bases from J, with 9 bases in between. The CDR3 runs 12 residues. Germline CDR1 is SNHLY and CDR2 is FYNNEI. CDR3 sequence: CASSKDGYEQYF. In DNA, the CDR3 is TGTGCCAGCAGTAAGGACGGATACGAGCAGTACTTC.

The V and J genes are TRBV29-1 and TRBJ1-1; a weak D match, TRBD1 (5 bases). Per germline, CDR1 SQVTM and CDR2 ANQGSEA. Trimming left V 6 bases short and J 5 bases short, with 25 bases between. The CDR3 extends over 16 amino acids. The CDR3 region is CSVKIGAAFLETEAFF. The CDR3 DNA sequence: TGCAGCGTAAAAATTGGGGCCGCATTTTTGGAGACTGAAGCTTTCTTT.

The chain uses TRBV27 and TRBJ1-5; unclear D gene. V was pared by 2 bases and J by 5 bases, with 10 bases between. The CDR3 is 14 residues long. Germline V gene sequence: CDR1 MNHEY, CDR2 SMNVEV (reference sequence). CDR3 amino acids: CASSLSPLDQPQHF. DNA of the CDR3: TGTGCCAGCAGTTTAAGTCCTCTGGATCAGCCCCAGCATTTT.

This rearrangement joins TRBV6-2 or TRBV6-3 to TRBJ2-5, with TRBD2 matching over 7 bases. The CDR3 covers 12 residues. Germline CDR1 reads MNHEY; CDR2 reads SVGEGT. V shed 6 bases and J 5 bases; nucleotides not matched to a gene: 3. Written as DNA, the CDR3 is TGTGCCAGCAGCAGACTAGCTGAGACCCAGTACTTC. This translates into CASSRLAETQYF.

The chain employs TRBV7-2 and TRBJ1-1; no reliable D call. V lost 2 bases and J 1 base, leaving 11 bases between the germline ends. Germline V gene data show CDR1 as SGHTA and CDR2 as FQGNSA. The CDR3 is 15 residues long. CDR3 region: CASSLYLLSNTEAFF. The CDR3 DNA follows: TGTGCCAGCAGCTTATATCTACTGTCGAACACTGAAGCTTTCTTT. Combining the CDR3 with reference TRBV7-2 and TRBJ1-1 gives the whole variable domain GAGVSQSPSNKVTEKGKDVELRCDPISGHTALYWYRQSLGQGLEFLIYFQGNSAPDKSGLPSDRFSAERTGGSVSTLTIQRTQQEDSAVYLCASSLYLLSNTEAFFGQGTRLTVV.

This chain uses TRBV6-1 with TRBJ2-7; D perhaps matches TRBD1 (6 bases). Between the trimmed V and J ends, which lost 2 bases and 5 bases, there was a span of 22 bases. The CDR3 has 17 residues. Germline V gene sequence: CDR1 MNHNS, CDR2 SASEGT. Here the CDR3 reads CASSERRRQVKGHEQYF. DNA for the CDR3: TGTGCCAGCAGTGAACGGAGGAGACAGGTTAAAGGGCACGAGCAGTACTTC.

The V gene is TRBV7-2, the J gene TRBJ2-7; D is unclear. The CDR3 is 11 residues long. Deletions cut 2 bases from V and 5 bases from J, with 4 bases between. Looked up from germline, CDR1 is SGHTA and CDR2 is FQGNSA. DNA for the CDR3: TGTGCCAGCAGCTTAAATCACGAGCAGTACTTC. The encoded protein is CASSLNHEQYF.